This T cell receptor beta chain was sequenced for a study of T cell repertoires in cytomegalovirus infection. This clonotype was detected only a few times. CDR3 size: 9 residues. Germline V gene lookup returns CDR1 PRHDT and CDR2 FYEKMQ (reference sequence). Trimming stripped 4 bases from V and 9 bases from J, with 3 bases between. Each CDR3 protein gets one entry after TCRdb re-called the reads with MiXCR. This table has around 530,000 distinct CDR3 sequences, 16% appearing once. V usage is TRBV13 and J usage is TRBJ1-1, with unresolved D. Sequencing input: CD8+ T cells from PBMCs. This clonotype originated in a human donor in good health (CMV status not recorded). Some clones in this sample may be carry-over from other donors' samples. DNA for the CDR3: TGTGCCAGCAGCTCCCAAGCTTTCTTT. Encoded protein: CASSSQAFF.